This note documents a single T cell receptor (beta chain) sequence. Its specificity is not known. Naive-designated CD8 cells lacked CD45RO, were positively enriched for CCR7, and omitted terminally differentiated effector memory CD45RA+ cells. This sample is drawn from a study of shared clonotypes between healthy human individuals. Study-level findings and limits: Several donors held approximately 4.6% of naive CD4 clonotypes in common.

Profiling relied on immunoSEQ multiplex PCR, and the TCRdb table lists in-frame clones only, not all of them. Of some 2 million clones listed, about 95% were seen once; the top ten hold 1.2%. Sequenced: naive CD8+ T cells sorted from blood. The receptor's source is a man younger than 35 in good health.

CDR3 sequence reads: CASSLRAYGYTF. The CDR3 DNA follows: TGTGCCAGCAGCTTAAGGGCCTATGGCTACACCTTC. The chain joins TRBV11-2 to TRBJ1-2; no clear D. The V and J ends lost 2 bases and 4 bases respectively, with 5 bases between them. The CDR3 has 12 amino acids. Looked up from germline, CDR1 is SGHAT and CDR2 is FQNNGV.